One sample yielded the 24 T cell receptor beta chains listed below, sequenced in a study of identical twins. MiXCR, applied by TCRdb to the 5' RACE reads, yields one record per CDR3 protein. The table shows hundreds of thousands of distinct CDR3 sequences, with 15% to 20% occurring only once. The same specimen was also included in a second study, on T cells expressing NK-cell markers.

Sequenced: PBMCs. Receptors were obtained from a woman under 30 in good health.

The table lists this clonotype with a few counts. The J gene is TRBJ2-3, the V gene TRBV10-3; D assignment may be TRBD1 or TRBD2 (5 bases each). V lost 8 bases and J 5 bases, leaving 14 bases between the germline ends. CDR1 and CDR2 from the germline V gene are ENHRY and SYGVKD. This CDR3 spans 13 amino acids. CDR3 DNA: TGTGCCATCTATGGGGACGGGCAAGATACGCAGTATTTT. Translated, it gives CAIYGDGQDTQYF.

There are a few counts of this clonotype. The V call is TRBV9, the J call TRBJ2-7; TRBD1 agrees at 7 bases. J gave up 7 bases and V 2 bases, and 9 bases lay outside the gene matches. CDR1 and CDR2 (germline): SGDLS, YYNGEE. CDR3 size: 14 residues. The CDR3 bases are TGTGCCAGCAGCGTGACGGGGACAGCCGGGGAGCAGTACTTC. Its protein product is CASSVTGTAGEQYF.

This clonotype has just a few counts. This chain links TRBV20-1 with TRBJ1-3, with no clear D. Trimming pared 0 bases from V and 0 bases from J, leaving 9 bases between. Germline values: CDR1 DFQATT, CDR2 SNEGSKA (reference sequence). The CDR3 runs 15 residues. For the CDR3, the DNA is TGCAGTGCTAGAGAGCAGTACGGCTCTGGAAACACCATATATTTT. The encoded protein is CSAREQYGSGNTIYF.

This clonotype has a handful of counts. The chain has TRBV20-1 and TRBJ1-3; D remains ambiguous. V was shortened by 5 bases and J by 0 bases, with 5 bases between the two germline ends. Germline V gives CDR1 DFQATT, CDR2 SNEGSKA (reference sequence). This CDR3 is built from 12 residues. The CDR3 bases are TGCAGTGCTCCGGACTCTGGAAACACCATATATTTT. It specifies CSAPDSGNTIYF.

This clonotype has at least ten counts. This chain uses TRBV11-3 with TRBJ1-1, with TRBD1 matching over 7 bases. Germline CDR1 SGHNT, CDR2 YENEEA. This CDR3 contains 13 residues. Germline trimming cut 5 bases from V and 7 bases from J; bases unmatched to any gene: 7. The CDR3 sequence: CASSLGTAIEAFF. In DNA, the CDR3 is TGTGCCAGCAGCCTCGGGACAGCAATTGAAGCTTTCTTT.

The chain uses TRBV13 and TRBJ1-4, with TRBD1 matching 7 bases. In germline, CDR1 is PRHDT, CDR2 FYEKMQ (reference sequence). The trim removed 3 bases at V and 8 bases at J, leaving 3 bases unmatched. This CDR3 region has 13 residues. The CDR3 DNA reads as TGTGCCAGCAGCTTGGGGGACAGAGAAAAACTGTTTTTT. It encodes CASSLGDREKLFF.

In its sample, this clonotype was seen many times. The chain joins TRBV11-2 to TRBJ1-4, with D perhaps matching TRBD1 (5 bases). V was cut by 3 bases and J by 8 bases, with 13 bases left in between. The CDR3 sequence is 14 residues long. Germline lookup yields CDR1 SGHAT and CDR2 FQNNGV. The CDR3 loop reads CASSFGREREKLFF. CDR3 DNA: TGTGCCAGCAGCTTCGGCAGGGAGAGAGAAAAACTGTTTTTT.

The chain recombines TRBV6-1 with TRBJ2-3; TRBD1 or TRBD2 may be the D gene (6 bases each). The CDR3 is 15 amino acids. Germline lookup yields CDR1 MNHNS and CDR2 SASEGT. Trimming took off 5 bases at V and 11 bases at J, with 23 bases between the two ends. CDR3 region: CASSPGAAVKGRQYF. CDR3 nucleotides: TGTGCCAGCAGTCCGGGGGCAGCGGTAAAGGGGAGGCAGTATTTT.

This clonotype was counted a few times. V is TRBV7-9 and J is TRBJ1-4; D possibly corresponds to TRBD1 (5 bases). The CDR3 extends over 15 amino acids. V was trimmed by 2 bases and J by 8 bases, leaving 15 bases between them. The germline V gene encodes CDR1 SEHNR and CDR2 FQNEAQ (reference sequence). The CDR3 DNA sequence: TGTGCCAGCAGCTTACCGGACATCGGTCGAGAAAAACTGTTTTTT. Its translation: CASSLPDIGREKLFF.

The CDR3 spells CAITYAGDEQFF. The DNA of the CDR3 is TGTGCCATCACCTATGCGGGGGATGAGCAGTTCTTC. V and J are TRBV7-9 and TRBJ2-1; TRBD2 matches at 7 bases. This CDR3 region has 12 residues. Trimming at V came to 10 bases and at J to 8 bases, leaving 8 bases not matched to a gene. CDR1 and CDR2 from the germline V gene are SEHNR and FQNEAQ (reference sequence).

This chain links TRBV6-1 with TRBJ1-2; D unclear. CDR1 is MNHNS and CDR2 is SASEGT in the germline V gene. CDR3 length equals 14 residues. V lost 6 bases and J lost 2, with 13 bases in between. In DNA form, the CDR3 reads TGTGCCAGCAGAGCTAGCCTGGTAAACTATGGCTACACCTTC. This sequence encodes CASRASLVNYGYTF.

J is TRBJ1-1 and V is TRBV5-6; D is unresolved. V was clipped by 3 bases and J by 0 bases, with 15 bases between them. The germline gives CDR1 SGHDT, CDR2 YYEEEE. This CDR3 is built from 16 residues. The CDR3 spells CASSSPMRAVNTEAFF. CDR3 sequence (DNA): TGTGCCAGCAGCTCCCCGATGAGGGCGGTGAACACTGAAGCTTTCTTT.

The V call is TRBV7-2, the J call TRBJ2-5; 15 nucleotides line up with TRBD2. In germline, CDR1 is SGHTA, CDR2 FQGNSA. The CDR3 consists of 15 residues. Trimming removed 5 bases from V and 5 bases from J; junction bases left unmatched: 3. CDR3 nucleotides: TGTGCCAGCAGCCGGACTAGCGGGAGGGTGGAGACCCAGTACTTC. Encoded protein: CASSRTSGRVETQYF.

This clonotype was picked up a small number of times. This rearrangement joins TRBV20-1 to TRBJ1-4; D remains unclear. The germline CDR1 and CDR2 sequences are DFQATT and SNEGSKA (reference sequence). V was pared by 6 bases and J by 10 bases, with 21 bases between. This CDR3 spans 14 amino acids. The CDR3 spells CSATDGSWEGKLFF. CDR3 nucleotides: TGCAGTGCGACCGACGGGTCCTGGGAGGGAAAACTGTTTTTT.

This clonotype has only a few counts. The CDR3 nucleotides are TGCGCCAGCAGCCAAGAGGTTGGCACTGAAGCTTTCTTT. Its translation is CASSQEVGTEAFF. V gene TRBV4-3 combines with J gene TRBJ1-1; D gene ambiguous. CDR1 is LGHNA and CDR2 is YSLEER in the germline V gene. V dropped 0 bases and J dropped 4 bases, with 6 bases sitting between them. CDR3 length equals 13 residues.

This chain joins TRBV20-1 and TRBJ1-6; maybe TRBD1 (5 bases). CDR1 is DFQATT and CDR2 is SNEGSKA in the germline V gene (reference sequence). Trimming took 0 bases from V and 8 from J, leaving 14 bases between them. This CDR3 region has 15 residues. The CDR3 DNA sequence: TGCAGTGCTAGAGACCCAGGGAGGGTTTATTCACCCCTCCACTTT. Translating it yields CSARDPGRVYSPLHF.

The chain joins TRBV10-3 to TRBJ2-5; 7 nucleotides match TRBD1. Trimming removed 4 bases from V and 1 base from J; junction bases left unmatched: 6. This CDR3 comprises 15 residues. Germline CDR1 is ENHRY and CDR2 is SYGVKD. The CDR3 DNA is TGTGCCATCAGTGGACGGGGACAGACCCAAGAGACCCAGTACTTC. It specifies CAISGRGQTQETQYF.

This clonotype has a handful of counts. The rearrangement links TRBV20-1 to TRBJ2-1, with 10 bases matching TRBD2. Germline CDR1 DFQATT, CDR2 SNEGSKA (reference sequence). V dropped 5 bases and J dropped 5; count of bases not matched to a gene: 15. The CDR3 has 17 amino acids. CDR3 in DNA: TGCAGTGCTCTCCGGACTAGCGGAAGAGGACCCAACAATGAGCAGTTCTTC. It codes for CSALRTSGRGPNNEQFF.

This clonotype appeared a few times. This likely comes from a read error, as the CDR3 has no conserved phenylalanine or tryptophan at its end. It is unclear where the CDR3 begins or ends on the DNA, so no DNA is shown, and the CDR3 is as TCRdb lists it. The chain combines TRBV18 with TRBJ2-3; TRBD2, the table's D call, lacks a check against the DNA. The CDR3 has 13 amino acids, counting both end residues. Per the germline V gene, CDR1 is KGHSH and CDR2 is LQKENI. CDR3 sequence reads: CASSPPGGGPSVL.

The V call is TRBV21-1, the J call TRBJ2-7. TRBV21-1 is a pseudogene segment. The CDR3 is 11 amino acids. CDR3 DNA sequence: TGTGCCAGCACCCCAATTGACGAGCAGTACTTC. Protein sequence: CASTPIDEQYF.

The rearrangement uses TRBV7-2 and TRBJ1-1; 7 nucleotides agree with TRBD1. CDR3 size: 15 residues. J was trimmed by 10 bases and V by 5 bases; bases with no gene match: 16. Germline loops: CDR1 SGHTA, CDR2 FQGNSA. The CDR3 reads CASSLDRYRAWGAFF. The CDR3 DNA is TGTGCCAGCAGCCTGGACAGGTATCGTGCATGGGGAGCTTTCTTT.

The chain employs TRBV20-1 and TRBJ2-3, with D perhaps matching TRBD1 (5 bases). Germline CDR1 and CDR2: DFQATT and SNEGSKA (reference sequence). Trimming removed 3 bases at V and 1 base at J, with 11 bases between. The CDR3 spans 14 residues. Written as DNA, the CDR3 is TGCAGTGCTAGTGGACACCCTGGCACAGATACGCAGTATTTT. Amino acid sequence: CSASGHPGTDTQYF.

The chain links TRBV5-1 to TRBJ1-4; the D gene is possibly TRBD1 (5 bases). The CDR3 sequence is 14 residues long. V was pared by 0 bases and J by 10 bases, with 13 bases between. Germline assignment: CDR1 SGHRS and CDR2 YFSETQ. The CDR3, as DNA: TGCGCCAGCAGCTTGGGCCAGGGTGAGGGAAAACTGTTTTTT. As protein: CASSLGQGEGKLFF.

This clonotype was seen only a few times. The chain recombines TRBV12-3 or TRBV12-4 with TRBJ2-3; 7 positions match TRBD1. This CDR3 spans 13 amino acids. V was clipped by 4 bases and J by 6 bases; unmatched bases: 4. The CDR3 spells CASSSGQADTQYF. The CDR3 DNA sequence: TGTGCCAGCAGTTCAGGACAGGCGGATACGCAGTATTTT.